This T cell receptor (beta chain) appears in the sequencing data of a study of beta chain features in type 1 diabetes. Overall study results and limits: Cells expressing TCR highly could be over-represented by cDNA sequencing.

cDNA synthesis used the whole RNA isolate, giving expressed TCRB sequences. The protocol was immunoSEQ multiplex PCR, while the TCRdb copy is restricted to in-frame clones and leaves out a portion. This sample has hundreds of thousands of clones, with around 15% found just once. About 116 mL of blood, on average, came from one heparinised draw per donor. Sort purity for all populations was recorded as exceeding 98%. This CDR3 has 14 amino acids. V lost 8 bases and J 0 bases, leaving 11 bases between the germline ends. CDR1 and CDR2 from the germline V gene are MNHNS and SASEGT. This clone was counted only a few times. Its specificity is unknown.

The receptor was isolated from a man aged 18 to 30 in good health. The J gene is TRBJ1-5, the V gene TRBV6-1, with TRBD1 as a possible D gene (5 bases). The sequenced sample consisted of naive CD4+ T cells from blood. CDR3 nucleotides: TGTGCCAGCGTGACAGAATATAGCAATCAGCCCCAGCATTTT. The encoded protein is CASVTEYSNQPQHF.